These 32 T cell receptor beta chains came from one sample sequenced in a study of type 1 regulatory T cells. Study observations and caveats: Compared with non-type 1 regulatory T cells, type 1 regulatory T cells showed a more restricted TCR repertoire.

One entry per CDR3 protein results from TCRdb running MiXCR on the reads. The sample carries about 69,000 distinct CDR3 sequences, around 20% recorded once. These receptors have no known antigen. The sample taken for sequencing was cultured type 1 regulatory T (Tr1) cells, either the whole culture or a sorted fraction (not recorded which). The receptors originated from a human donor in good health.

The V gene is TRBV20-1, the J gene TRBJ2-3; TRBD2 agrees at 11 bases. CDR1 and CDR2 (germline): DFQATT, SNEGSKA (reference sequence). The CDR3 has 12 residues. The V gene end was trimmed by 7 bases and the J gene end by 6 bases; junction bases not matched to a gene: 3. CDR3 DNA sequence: TGCAGTGTTACTAGCGGGAGTGATACGCAGTATTTT. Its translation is CSVTSGSDTQYF.

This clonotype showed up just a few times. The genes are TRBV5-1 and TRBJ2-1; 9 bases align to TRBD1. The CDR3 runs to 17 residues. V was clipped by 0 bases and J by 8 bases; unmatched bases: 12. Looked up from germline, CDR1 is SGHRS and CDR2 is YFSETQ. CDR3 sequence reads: CASSLGLRDRVRDEQFF. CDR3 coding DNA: TGCGCCAGCAGCTTGGGTCTCCGGGACAGGGTAAGGGATGAGCAGTTCTTC.

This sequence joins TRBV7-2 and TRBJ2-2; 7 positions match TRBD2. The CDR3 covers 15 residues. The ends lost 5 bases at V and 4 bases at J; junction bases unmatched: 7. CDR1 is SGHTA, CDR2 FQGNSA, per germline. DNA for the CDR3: TGTGCCAGCAGCCGTGGGCGGGAGTTCACCGGGGAGCTGTTTTTT. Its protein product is CASSRGREFTGELFF.

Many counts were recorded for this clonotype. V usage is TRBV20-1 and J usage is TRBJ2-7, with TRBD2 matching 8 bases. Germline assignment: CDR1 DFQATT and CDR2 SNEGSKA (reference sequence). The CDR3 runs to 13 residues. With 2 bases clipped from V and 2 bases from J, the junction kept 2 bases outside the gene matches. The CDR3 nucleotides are TGCAGTGCTAGACCGGGAGGGCCCTACGAGCAGTACTTC. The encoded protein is CSARPGGPYEQYF.

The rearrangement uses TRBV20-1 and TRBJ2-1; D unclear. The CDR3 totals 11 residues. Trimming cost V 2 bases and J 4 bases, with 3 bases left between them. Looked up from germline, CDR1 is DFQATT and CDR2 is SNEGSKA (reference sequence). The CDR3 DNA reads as TGCAGTGCTAGAATGTACAATGAGCAGTTCTTC. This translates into CSARMYNEQFF.

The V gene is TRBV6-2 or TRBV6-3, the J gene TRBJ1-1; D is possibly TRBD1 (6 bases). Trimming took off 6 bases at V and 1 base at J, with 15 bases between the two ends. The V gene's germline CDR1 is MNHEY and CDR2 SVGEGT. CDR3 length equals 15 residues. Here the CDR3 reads CASRPLGHENTEAFF. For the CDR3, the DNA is TGTGCCAGCAGACCCCTGGGACACGAGAACACTGAAGCTTTCTTT.

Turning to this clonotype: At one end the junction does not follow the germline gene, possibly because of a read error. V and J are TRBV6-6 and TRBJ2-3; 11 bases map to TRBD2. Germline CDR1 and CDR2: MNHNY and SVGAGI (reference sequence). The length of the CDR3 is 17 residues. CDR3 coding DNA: TGTGCCAGCAGTTCGGGACTAGCGGTTCGCTTCACAGATACGCAGTACTTT. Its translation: CASSSGLAVRFTDTQYF.

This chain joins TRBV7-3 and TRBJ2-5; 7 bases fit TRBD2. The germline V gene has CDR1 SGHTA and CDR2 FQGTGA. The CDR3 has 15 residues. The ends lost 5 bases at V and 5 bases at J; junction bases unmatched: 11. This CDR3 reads CASSPTVRGGETQYF. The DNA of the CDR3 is TGTGCCAGCAGCCCTACGGTGCGGGGAGGGGAGACCCAGTACTTC.

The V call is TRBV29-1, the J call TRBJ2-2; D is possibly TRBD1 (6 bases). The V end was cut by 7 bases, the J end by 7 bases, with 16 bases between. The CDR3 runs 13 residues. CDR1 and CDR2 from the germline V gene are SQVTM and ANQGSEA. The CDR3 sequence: CSAADRWGGELFF. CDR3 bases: TGCAGCGCTGCTGACAGGTGGGGCGGGGAGCTGTTTTTT.

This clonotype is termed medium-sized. This CDR3 reads CANIRDRGILSGANVLTF. As DNA, the CDR3 is TGTGCCAACATCCGGGACAGGGGGATTCTCTCTGGGGCCAACGTCCTGACTTTC. V and J are TRBV24-1 and TRBJ2-6; 11 nucleotides line up with TRBD1. J gave up 0 bases and V 11 bases, and 11 bases lay outside the gene matches. The germline gives CDR1 KGHDR, CDR2 SFDVKD. The CDR3 extends over 18 amino acids.

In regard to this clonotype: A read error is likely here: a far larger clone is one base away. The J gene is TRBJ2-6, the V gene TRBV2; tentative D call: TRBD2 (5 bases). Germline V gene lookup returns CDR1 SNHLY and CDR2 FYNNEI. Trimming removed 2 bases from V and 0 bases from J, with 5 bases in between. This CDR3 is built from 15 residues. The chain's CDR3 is CASSERGSGANVLTF. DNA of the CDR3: TGTGCCAGCAGTGAACGGGGCTCTGGGGCCAACGTCCTGACTTTC. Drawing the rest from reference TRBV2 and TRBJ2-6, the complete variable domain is EPEVTQTPSHQVTQMGQEVILRCVPISNHLYFYWYRQILGQKVEFLVSFYNNEISEKSEIFDDQFSVERPDGSNFTLKIRSTKLEDSAMYFCASSERGSGANVLTFGAGSRLTVL.

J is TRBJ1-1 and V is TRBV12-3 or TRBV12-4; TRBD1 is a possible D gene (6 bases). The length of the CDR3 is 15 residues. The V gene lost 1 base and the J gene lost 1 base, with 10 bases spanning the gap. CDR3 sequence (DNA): TGTGCCAGCAGTTTAGGCCAGGGGAGGAACACTGAAGCTTTCTTT. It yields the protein CASSLGQGRNTEAFF.

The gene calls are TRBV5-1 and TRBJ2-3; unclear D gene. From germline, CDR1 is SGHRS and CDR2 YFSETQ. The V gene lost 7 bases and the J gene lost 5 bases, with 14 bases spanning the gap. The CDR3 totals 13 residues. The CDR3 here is CASHQKLGDTQYF. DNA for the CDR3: TGCGCCAGCCATCAGAAGTTGGGAGATACGCAGTATTTT.

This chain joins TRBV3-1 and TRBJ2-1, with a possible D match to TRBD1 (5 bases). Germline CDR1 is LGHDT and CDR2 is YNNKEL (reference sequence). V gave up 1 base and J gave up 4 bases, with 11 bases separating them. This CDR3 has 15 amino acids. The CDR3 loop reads CASSQGRGGYNEQFF. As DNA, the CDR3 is TGTGCCAGCAGCCAAGGAAGGGGCGGTTACAATGAGCAGTTCTTC.

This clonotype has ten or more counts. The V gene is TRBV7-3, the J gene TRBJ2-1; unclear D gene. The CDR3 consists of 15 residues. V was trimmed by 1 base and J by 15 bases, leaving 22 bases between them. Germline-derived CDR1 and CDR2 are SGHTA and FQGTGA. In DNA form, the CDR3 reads TGTGCCAGCAGCTTAATGAGCTTGGGAAGACAAGGGTTGTTCTTC. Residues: CASSLMSLGRQGLFF.

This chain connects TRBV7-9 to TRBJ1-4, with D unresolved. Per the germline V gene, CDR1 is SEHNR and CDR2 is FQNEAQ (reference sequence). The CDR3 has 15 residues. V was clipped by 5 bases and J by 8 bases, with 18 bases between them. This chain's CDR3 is CASSRVGTGREKLFF. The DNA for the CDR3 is TGTGCCAGCAGCCGGGTGGGCACCGGCCGGGAAAAACTGTTTTTT.

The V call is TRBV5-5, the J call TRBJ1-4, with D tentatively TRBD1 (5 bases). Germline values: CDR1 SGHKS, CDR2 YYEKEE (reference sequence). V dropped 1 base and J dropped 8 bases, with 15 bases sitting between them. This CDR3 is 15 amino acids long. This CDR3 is CASSLIPEGLEKLFF. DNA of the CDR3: TGTGCCAGCAGCTTGATCCCGGAGGGACTCGAAAAACTGTTTTTT.

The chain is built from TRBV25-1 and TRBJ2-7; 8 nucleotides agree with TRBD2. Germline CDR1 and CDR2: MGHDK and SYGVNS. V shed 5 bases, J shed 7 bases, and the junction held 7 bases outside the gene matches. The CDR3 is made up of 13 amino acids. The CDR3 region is CASSTGGAREQYF. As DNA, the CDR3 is TGTGCCAGCAGTACGGGAGGGGCGCGTGAGCAGTACTTC.

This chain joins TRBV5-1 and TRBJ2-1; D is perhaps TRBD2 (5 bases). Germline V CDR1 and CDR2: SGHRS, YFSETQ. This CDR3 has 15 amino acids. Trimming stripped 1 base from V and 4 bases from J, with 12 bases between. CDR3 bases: TGCGCCAGCAGCTTGCCGGGAAATTCTTACAATGAGCAGTTCTTC. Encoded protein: CASSLPGNSYNEQFF.

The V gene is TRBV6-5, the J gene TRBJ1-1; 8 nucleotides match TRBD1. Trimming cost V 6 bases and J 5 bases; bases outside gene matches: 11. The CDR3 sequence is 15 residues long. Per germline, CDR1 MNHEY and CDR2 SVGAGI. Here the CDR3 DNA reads TGTGCCAGCAGCCCCGAGGGACAGGCGGGTACTGAAGCTTTCTTT. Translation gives CASSPEGQAGTEAFF.

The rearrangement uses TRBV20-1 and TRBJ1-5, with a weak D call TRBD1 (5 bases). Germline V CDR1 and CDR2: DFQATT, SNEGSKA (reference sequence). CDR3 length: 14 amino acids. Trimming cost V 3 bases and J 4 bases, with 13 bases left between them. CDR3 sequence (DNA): TGCAGTGCTAGGACGGGCAGGGAAAATCAGCCCCAGCATTTT. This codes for CSARTGRENQPQHF.

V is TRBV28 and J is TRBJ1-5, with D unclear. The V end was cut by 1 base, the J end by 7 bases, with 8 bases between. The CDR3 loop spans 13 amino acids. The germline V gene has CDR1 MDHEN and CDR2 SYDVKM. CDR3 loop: CASSLSPRQPQHF. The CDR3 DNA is TGTGCCAGCAGTTTATCCCCAAGGCAGCCCCAGCATTTT.

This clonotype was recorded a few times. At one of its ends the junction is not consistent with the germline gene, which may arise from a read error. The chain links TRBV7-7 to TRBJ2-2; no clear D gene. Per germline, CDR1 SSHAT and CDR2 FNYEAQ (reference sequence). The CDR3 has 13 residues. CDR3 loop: CASSLARAGELFF. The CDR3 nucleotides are TGTGCTAGCAGCTTAGCCCGAGCCGGGGAGCTGTTTTTT. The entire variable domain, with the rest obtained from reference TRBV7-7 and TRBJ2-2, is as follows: GAGVSQSPRYKVTKRGQDVTLRCDPISSHATLYWYQQALGQGPEFLTYFNYEAQPDKSGLPSDRFSAERPEGSISTLTIQRTEQRDSAMYRCASSLARAGELFFGEGSRLTVL.

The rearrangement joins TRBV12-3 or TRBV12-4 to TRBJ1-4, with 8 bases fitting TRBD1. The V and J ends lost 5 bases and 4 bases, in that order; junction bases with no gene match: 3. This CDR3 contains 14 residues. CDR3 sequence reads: CASSRTGFNEKLFF. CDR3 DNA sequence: TGTGCCAGCAGTCGGACAGGGTTTAATGAAAAACTGTTTTTT.

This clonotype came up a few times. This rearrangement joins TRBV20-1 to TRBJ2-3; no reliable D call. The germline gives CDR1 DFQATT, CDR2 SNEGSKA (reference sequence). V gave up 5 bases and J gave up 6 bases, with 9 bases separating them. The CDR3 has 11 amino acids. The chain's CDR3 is CSARPPDTQYF. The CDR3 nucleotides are TGCAGTGCTCGGCCCCCCGATACGCAGTATTTT.

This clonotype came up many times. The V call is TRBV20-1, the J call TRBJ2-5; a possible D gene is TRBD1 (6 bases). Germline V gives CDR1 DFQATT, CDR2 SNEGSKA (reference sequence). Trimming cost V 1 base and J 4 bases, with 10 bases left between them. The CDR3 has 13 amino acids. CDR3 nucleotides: TGCAGTGCTAGAGCACAGGGTCCAGAGACCCAGTACTTC. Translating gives CSARAQGPETQYF.

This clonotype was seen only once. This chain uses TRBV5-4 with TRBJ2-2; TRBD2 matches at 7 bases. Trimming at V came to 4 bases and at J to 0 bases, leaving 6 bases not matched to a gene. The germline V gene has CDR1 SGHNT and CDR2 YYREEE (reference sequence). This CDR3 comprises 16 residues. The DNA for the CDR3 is TGTGCCAGCAGCCCGAGACTAGCCACGAACACCGGGGAGCTGTTTTTT. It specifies CASSPRLATNTGELFF.

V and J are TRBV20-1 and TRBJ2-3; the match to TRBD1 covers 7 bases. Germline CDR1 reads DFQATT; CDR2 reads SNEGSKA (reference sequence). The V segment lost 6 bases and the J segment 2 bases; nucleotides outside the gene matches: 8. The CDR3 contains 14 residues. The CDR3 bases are TGCAGTGCCGGGGACAGACGGTCCACAGATACGCAGTATTTT. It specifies CSAGDRRSTDTQYF.

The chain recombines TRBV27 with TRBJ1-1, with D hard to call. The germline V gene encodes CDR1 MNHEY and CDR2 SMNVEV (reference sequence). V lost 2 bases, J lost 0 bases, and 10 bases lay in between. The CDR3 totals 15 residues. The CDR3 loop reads CASSLMGTLNTEAFF. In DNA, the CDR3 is TGTGCCAGCAGTTTAATGGGAACCTTGAACACTGAAGCTTTCTTT.

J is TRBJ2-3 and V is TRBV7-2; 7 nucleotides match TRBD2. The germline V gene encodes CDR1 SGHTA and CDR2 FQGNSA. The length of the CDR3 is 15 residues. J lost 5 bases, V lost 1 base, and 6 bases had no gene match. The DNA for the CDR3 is TGTGCCAGCAGCTTAGACGCAGGGACTAAAGATACGCAGTATTTT. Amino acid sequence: CASSLDAGTKDTQYF.

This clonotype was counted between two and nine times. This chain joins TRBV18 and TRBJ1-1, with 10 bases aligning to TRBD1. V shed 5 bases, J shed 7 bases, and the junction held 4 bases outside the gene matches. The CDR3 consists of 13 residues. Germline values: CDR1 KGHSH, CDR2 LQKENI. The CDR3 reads CASSTTGGDEAFF. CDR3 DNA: TGTGCCAGCTCAACGACAGGGGGCGATGAAGCTTTCTTT.

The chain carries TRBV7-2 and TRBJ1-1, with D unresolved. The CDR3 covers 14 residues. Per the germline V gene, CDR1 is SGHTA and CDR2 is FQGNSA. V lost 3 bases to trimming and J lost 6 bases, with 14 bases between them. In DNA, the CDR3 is TGTGCCAGCAGCTTCCAGGTTAGCGATTCTGAAGCTTTCTTT. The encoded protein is CASSFQVSDSEAFF. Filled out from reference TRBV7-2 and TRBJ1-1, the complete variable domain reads GAGVSQSPSNKVTEKGKDVELRCDPISGHTALYWYRQSLGQGLEFLIYFQGNSAPDKSGLPSDRFSAERTGGSVSTLTIQRTQQEDSAVYLCASSFQVSDSEAFFGQGTRLTVV.